The source of this T cell receptor (beta chain) is a study of blood T cell repertoires in COVID-19. The wider study: T cells, B-cell-depleted T cells, or PBMCs provided the cDNA or gDNA that served as material.

This CDR3 contains 14 residues. V lost 0 bases and J lost 7, with 12 bases in between. CDR1 and CDR2 from the germline V gene are LNHNV and YYDKDF (reference sequence). As originally analysed: Amplifying reference gene primers gave estimates of nucleated cell counts. The data were produced by immunoSEQ multiplex PCR, yet TCRdb's version contains in-frame clones alone and is incomplete. That table furnishes V, J and clone size, whereas the DNA furnished D and trimming. The repertoire holds hundreds of thousands of clones, with 65% to 90% as singletons. Enrolled during active infection, Seattle patients were then followed longitudinally.

This clonotype was obtained from a man aged 45-65 years with COVID-19, enrolled during active disease. Material: peripheral blood. The chain couples TRBV15 to TRBJ1-1, with D unresolved. As DNA, the CDR3 is TGTGCCACCAGCAGAGATCTTGGCGGGCTTGAAGCTTTCTTT. Its protein product is CATSRDLGGLEAFF.